This T cell receptor (beta chain) was identified during a study of blood T cells in healthy people across ages. It was with a sample-barcoded 5' primer and a J-beta primer mix that a second PCR of roughly 7 to 12 cycles was run. CDR3-containing paired-end reads numbering at least 2.5 million came from each sample. TCRdb re-derived calls from the 5' RACE reads in MiXCR, one entry per CDR3 protein. Of approximately 690,000 distinct CDR3 sequences in the sample, roughly 58% were seen once. This CDR3 contains 16 residues. Germline CDR1 and CDR2: LGHDT and YNNKEL (reference sequence). V was pared by 2 bases and J by 0 bases, with 5 bases of the junction left unmatched.

This receptor was obtained from a man aged 60 to 69 in good health. The chain recombines TRBV3-1 with TRBJ2-7; 9 bases are a match to TRBD1. The sequenced material came from blood. CDR3 protein: CASSQSRDRASYEQYF. CDR3 nucleotides: TGTGCCAGCAGCCAATCCCGGGACAGGGCCTCCTACGAGCAGTACTTC.